This TCR beta chain stems from a study of blood T cell repertoires in COVID-19 (dated by TCRdb to about 2020). General notes on the study: Collaborator samples came from the United States, Italy and Spain and covered acute and convalescent phases of COVID-19. The material from the prospective study consisted of cDNA or gDNA derived from T cells, B-cell-depleted T cells, or PBMCs. The dataset comprised deeply sampled blood TCRbeta repertoires from subjects exposed to, actively infected with, or recovered from COVID-19. A freely available public database, intended as a resource for researchers studying the immune response to SARS-CoV-2, is where the repertoires were released. Samples came from the ongoing ImmuneRACE study (first 160 participants) plus 1,254 subjects from 6 global collaborators. The sample metadata nearly always contained a de-identified subject ID, COVID-19 status, age in years and sex. HLA class I and class II types, where available, came from metadata supplied by the sample provider rather than from assay-based typing.

Comment on this clone: No antigen is known for it. Base qualities were left out, and no much larger clone turns up one base away.

What the research found in general, with its limitations: Clinical and demographic metadata were provided uncurated, with the amount varying by source and participant.

TCRbeta CDR3 regions were amplified from genomic DNA using the immunoSEQ Assay, a bias-controlled multiplex PCR. The paper's processing steps were these. The number of nucleated cells in each sample was estimated from the amplification of reference gene primers within the assay. To quantify the absolute abundance of each unique TCRbeta CDR3 rearrangement, sequence reads were collapsed and filtered. For each sample, productive Simpson clonality was calculated by taking the square root of Simpson's diversity index across productive rearrangements. TCRdb limited this immuneACCESS table to in-frame rearrangements with V and J called. A share of clones is missing; checked studies link under half to unresolved V genes, and the rest is unexplained. V, J and clone size are those of that table, while D and trimming were read from the DNA. This sample holds roughly 110,000 clones; less than 90% were observed only once. The ten largest make up 4.2% of the sample.

The collaborating institutions used their own protocols to collect whole blood in K2EDTA tubes. For TCRbeta analysis, collaborators shipped samples in one of three forms: frozen whole blood, isolated PBMCs, or DNA extracted from either of those sample types. The CDR1 and CDR2 encoded by the germline V gene are KGHDR and SFDVKD. The junction shows trimming of 1 base on V and 4 bases on J, and the gene matches do not reach 3 bases of it. The CDR3, from cysteine to phenylalanine, totals 14 residues. CDR3 DNA only is kept here, 42 bases in frame from base 1. Specimen: peripheral blood. The TCR was taken from a human donor in a cohort sampled during active COVID-19. The chain links TRBV24-1 with TRBJ2-7; 7 central nucleotides agree with TRBD1. The CDR3 region has the sequence CATSDLGGKYEQYF. The nucleotides read TGTGCCACCAGTGATTTAGGGGGCAAATACGAGCAGTACTTC.